The rows below give T cell receptor beta chains drawn from one sample of a study of T cell responses to AZD1222 COVID-19 vaccine. Assay: immunoSEQ multiplex PCR; the TCRdb copy retains only in-frame clones and omits some. This sample carries 180,000 or so clones, around 90% of them seen once, and the ten largest clones take 1.3%. Specimen: peripheral blood, collected 28 days after the second AZD1222 dose. All receptors derive from an adult who received the AZD1222 COVID-19 vaccine. Both conserved end residues are part of each CDR3. The order of the fields is V gene, D gene, J gene, clone size, CDR3 DNA, CDR3 protein. The D gene is left open where the match is weak. Clone size is not always given. Where it is, it says once, few, many or a class for expanded clones.

TRBV28,-,TRBJ2-3,-,TGTGCCAGCAGTGACACCGGGGCACAAAGCACAGATACGCAGTATTTT,CASSDTGAQSTDTQYF
TRBV9,TRBD1,TRBJ2-7,few,TGTGCCAGCAGCCCACTAGGACAGGGGGCAACCTACGAGCAGTACTTC,CASSPLGQGATYEQYF
TRBV7-8,-,TRBJ2-5,-,TGTGCCAGCAGCTTAAGGCCGAATGGTGAGACCCAGTACTTC,CASSLRPNGETQYF
TRBV2,-,TRBJ1-2,-,TGTGCCAGCAATAATGACTTATCTAACTATGGCTACACCTTC,CASNNDLSNYGYTF
TRBV11-2,-,TRBJ2-5,-,TGTGCCAGCATCCAAGGGGGGGTTGGAGAGACCCAGTACTTC,CASIQGGVGETQYF
TRBV2,-,TRBJ1-2,-,TGTGCCAGCAGCCTTTCGGGCAACTATGGCTACACCTTC,CASSLSGNYGYTF
TRBV7-9,TRBD1,TRBJ1-4,-,TGTGCCAGCAGCGGAACAGGGGTCGGCGAAAAACTGTTTTTT,CASSGTGVGEKLFF
TRBV28,-,TRBJ1-2,once,TGTGCCAGCAGTTTTTCCCACCAAGGCTACACCTTC,CASSFSHQGYTF
TRBV27,TRBD1,TRBJ1-2,-,TGTGCCAGCAGTCCGATGGACAGGCTGCGGGATCGTGGCTACACCTTC,CASSPMDRLRDRGYTF
TRBV2,TRBD1,TRBJ2-7,-,TGTGCCAGCAGCTGGGACAGGGCAAACGAGCAGTACTTC,CASSWDRANEQYF
TRBV6-5,-,TRBJ1-5,-,TGTGCCAGCATGGAAGGGTTGGGTCAGCCCCAGCATTTT,CASMEGLGQPQHF
TRBV7-6,TRBD1,TRBJ1-5,-,TGTGCCAGCAGCTTAGGACAGGGCATCAATCAGCCCCAGCATTTT,CASSLGQGINQPQHF
TRBV7-9,-,TRBJ1-2,once,TGTGCCAGCAGCTCAACAGTGGGCGCAAGGGGCTACACCTTC,CASSSTVGARGYTF
TRBV28,-,TRBJ2-7,once,TGTGCCAGCAGTCCGGCCATCGGGACGCAAGTGTACGAGCAGTACTTC,CASSPAIGTQVYEQYF
TRBV4-1,-,TRBJ1-5,-,TGCGCCAGCAGCCAAGTGGGGTCTGGGCAGCCCCAGCATTTT,CASSQVGSGQPQHF
TRBV7-2,-,TRBJ2-5,-,TGTGCCAGCAGCTTTACGGAGGGAGAGACCCAGTACTTC,CASSFTEGETQYF
TRBV5-1,-,TRBJ2-6,-,TGCGCCAGCAGCTTGGGAGACAGGTTTATCTCTGGGGCCAACGTCCTGACTTTC,CASSLGDRFISGANVLTF
TRBV7-2,-,TRBJ2-7,-,TGTGCCAGTATGGGGAGAGTCGCCTACGAGCAGTACTTC,CASMGRVAYEQYF
TRBV5-5,-,TRBJ2-7,-,TGTGCCAGCAGCCCCCCGGACTACGAGCAGTACTTC,CASSPPDYEQYF
TRBV12-3/TRBV12-4,-,TRBJ2-1,-,TGTGCCAGCAGGGCCGGGAAGGGACCGATGTGGTTCTTC,CASRAGKGPMWFF
TRBV6-6,-,TRBJ2-2,-,TGTGCCAGCAGTGGGGCACAGGAGCCGAACACCGGGGAGCTGTTTTTT,CASSGAQEPNTGELFF
TRBV12-3/TRBV12-4,TRBD2,TRBJ2-3,-,TGTGCCAGCATCCTAGCGGGGGCAGATACGCAGTATTTT,CASILAGADTQYF
TRBV2,TRBD1,TRBJ1-5,-,TGTGCCAGCAGCGGGGACAGTCTGAACAATCAGCCCCAGCATTTT,CASSGDSLNNQPQHF
TRBV4-3,-,TRBJ2-7,-,TGCGCCAGTAGCCGGGGGAGGGGGACTTCCTACGAGCAGTACTTC,CASSRGRGTSYEQYF
TRBV18,TRBD1,TRBJ1-5,-,TGTGCCAGCTCGCGCGGGAGGGGGCTTAGCAATCAGCCCCAGCATTTT,CASSRGRGLSNQPQHF
TRBV6-5,-,TRBJ1-3,-,TGTGCCAGCAGTTATTCCGAGTCGGGAAACACCATATATTTT,CASSYSESGNTIYF
TRBV14,-,TRBJ2-1,-,TGTGCCAGCAGCCAAGGGCGGTCCGCATGGGTTGAGCAGTTCTTC,CASSQGRSAWVEQFF
TRBV4-1,-,TRBJ2-5,-,TGCGCCAGCAGCCTCTTACCGGGGGACCAAGAGACCCAGTACTTC,CASSLLPGDQETQYF
TRBV7-2,TRBD1,TRBJ1-6,-,TGTGCCAGCAGCTTAGTGACAGGGGCCCAATCACCCCTCCACTTT,CASSLVTGAQSPLHF
TRBV5-1,-,TRBJ1-1,-,TGCGCCAGCGCAAACCCAAACACTGAAGCTTTCTTT,CASANPNTEAFF
TRBV3-1/TRBV3-2,-,TRBJ2-7,once,TGTGCCAGCAGCCAAGGAAGGAACTACGAGCAGTACTTC,CASSQGRNYEQYF
TRBV6-2/TRBV6-3,-,TRBJ1-1,-,TGTGCCAGCAGTTATTGGAGTTCCACTGAAGCTTTCTTT,CASSYWSSTEAFF
TRBV30,-,TRBJ1-3,-,TGTGCCTGGGACAGCGGGCAGCACTCTGGAAACACCATATATTTT,CAWDSGQHSGNTIYF
TRBV15,-,TRBJ2-7,few,TGTGCCACCAGCAGAGAACGGGAGTCCCCCTACGAGCAGTACTTC,CATSRERESPYEQYF
TRBV20-1,-,TRBJ1-2,-,TGCAGTGCTAGTGTTACCGCTAACTATGGCTACACCTTC,CSASVTANYGYTF
TRBV5-5,TRBD1,TRBJ2-7,-,TGTGCCAGCAGCGCGGGACAGGGGGTCTACGAGCAGTACTTC,CASSAGQGVYEQYF
TRBV6-1,-,TRBJ1-2,-,TGTGCCAGCAGTGGCCTGAGGTTCCACGCTAACTATGGCTACACCTTC,CASSGLRFHANYGYTF
TRBV28,-,TRBJ1-1,-,TGTGCCAGCAGCCTCCTGGCGGGGAACACTGAAGCTTTCTTT,CASSLLAGNTEAFF
TRBV28,TRBD1,TRBJ1-2,-,TGTGCCAGCAGTTTATGGGGACAGGGTACCGCAGCTGGTGGCTACACCTTC,CASSLWGQGTAAGGYTF
TRBV2,TRBD1,TRBJ1-6,few,TGTGCCAGCAGTGAATTGGGGGGACAGGGAAATTCACCCCTCCACTTT,CASSELGGQGNSPLHF
TRBV18,TRBD2,TRBJ2-1,-,TGTGCCAGCTCGCCCTCACTAGCGGGACATTTCGATGAGCAGTTCTTC,CASSPSLAGHFDEQFF
TRBV2,-,TRBJ1-2,-,TGTGCCAGCAGTGAAAACAGGGAAGCTAACTATGGCTACACCTTC,CASSENREANYGYTF
TRBV18,-,TRBJ1-2,-,TGTGCCAGCTCCCCTCCGGACGCGAACTATGGCTACACCTTC,CASSPPDANYGYTF
TRBV27,-,TRBJ2-1,-,TGTGCCAGCAGTCTCTCGGCTGGTTCAGGGTACAATGAGCAGTTCTTC,CASSLSAGSGYNEQFF
TRBV24-1,-,TRBJ2-5,-,TGTGCCACCCAGCCCGGTGCCAGGGTGGGAGAGACCCAGTACTTC,CATQPGARVGETQYF
TRBV2,-,TRBJ1-5,-,TGTGCCGGAAAGGGGGACAGCAATCAGCCCCAGCATTTT,CAGKGDSNQPQHF
TRBV30,-,TRBJ1-2,-,TGTGCCTGGAGAGGTCAGGGAGACTATGGCTACACCTTC,CAWRGQGDYGYTF
TRBV28,TRBD1,TRBJ1-2,-,TGTGCCAGCAGCCTGGGACAGGGGCCCTATGGCTACACCTTC,CASSLGQGPYGYTF
TRBV28,-,TRBJ2-1,-,TGTGCCAGCAGCTTGGGTGAGCAGTTCTTC,CASSLGEQFF
TRBV19,TRBD1,TRBJ2-7,-,TGTGCCAGTAGTGGGACAGGAGTGGGCTACGAGCAGTACTTC,CASSGTGVGYEQYF
TRBV10-1,TRBD1,TRBJ1-1,-,TGCGCCAGCAGGGACAGGGTAAACACTGAAGCTTTCTTT,CASRDRVNTEAFF
TRBV9,TRBD1,TRBJ2-7,once,TGTGCCAGCAGCGTAACAGGGGACTCCTACGAGCAGTACTTC,CASSVTGDSYEQYF
TRBV27,-,TRBJ2-1,once,TGTGCCAGCAGTTCCCCGGCAGGAACGAGCTCCTACAATGAGCAGTTCTTC,CASSSPAGTSSYNEQFF
TRBV28,-,TRBJ1-5,-,TGTGCCAGCAGCCACCACAATCAGCCCCAGCATTTT,CASSHHNQPQHF
TRBV7-8,TRBD1,TRBJ2-7,-,TGTGCCAGCAGCCATCTAGGGGGCCGGGGCGAGCAGTACTTC,CASSHLGGRGEQYF
TRBV30,-,TRBJ1-1,-,TGTGCCTGGAGTGTTCAGGTGAACACTGAAGCTTTCTTT,CAWSVQVNTEAFF
TRBV12-1,-,TRBJ2-3,-,TGTGCCAGCAGCGTCCGACAGGGGGCTGGCACAGATACGCAGTATTTT,CASSVRQGAGTDTQYF
TRBV11-2,TRBD1,TRBJ1-3,-,TGTGCCAGCAGCCCGCGCAGGGGGGCCTCCTCTGGAAACACCATATATTTT,CASSPRRGASSGNTIYF
TRBV2,-,TRBJ1-5,-,TGTGCCAGCAGTGGGGACGGGTACAATCAGCCCCAGCATTTT,CASSGDGYNQPQHF
TRBV18,-,TRBJ1-2,once,TGTGCCAGCTCGGCCCGGGACACCAAGAACTATGGCTACACCTTC,CASSARDTKNYGYTF